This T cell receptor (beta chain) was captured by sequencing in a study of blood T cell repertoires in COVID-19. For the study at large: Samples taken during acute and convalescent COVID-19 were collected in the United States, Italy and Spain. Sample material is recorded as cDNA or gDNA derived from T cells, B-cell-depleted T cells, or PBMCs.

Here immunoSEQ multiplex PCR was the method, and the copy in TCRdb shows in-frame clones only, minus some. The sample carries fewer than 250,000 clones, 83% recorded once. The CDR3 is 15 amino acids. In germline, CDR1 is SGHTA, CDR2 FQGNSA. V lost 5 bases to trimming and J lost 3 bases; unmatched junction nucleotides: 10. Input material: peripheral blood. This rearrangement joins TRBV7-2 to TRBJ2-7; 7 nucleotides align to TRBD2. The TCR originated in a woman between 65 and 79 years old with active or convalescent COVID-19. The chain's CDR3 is CASSPVMLADYEQYF. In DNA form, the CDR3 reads TGTGCCAGCAGCCCCGTCATGCTAGCGGACTACGAGCAGTACTTC.